The present T cell receptor (beta chain) was sequenced within a study of blood T cell repertoires in COVID-19. Germline CDR1 reads MGHRA; CDR2 reads YSYEKL. The length of the CDR3 is 17 residues. V dropped 2 bases and J dropped 4 bases, with 17 bases sitting between them. Profiling relied on immunoSEQ multiplex PCR, and the TCRdb table lists in-frame clones only, not all of them. The sample records 450,000 or so clones, 89% being singletons. This chain connects TRBV4-1 to TRBJ2-2; possible D gene TRBD2, 7 bases. This clonotype was obtained from a man between 18 and 35 years old with COVID-19, enrolled during active disease. The sequenced sample was peripheral blood. The CDR3 coding sequence is TGCGCCAGCAGCCAAAGGGGGAGGGGTAGGAGCACCGGGGAGCTGTTTTTT. It translates to CASSQRGRGRSTGELFF.